The 2 T cell receptor beta chains in this list originate from one sample, sequenced in a study of T cells in tuberculosis. TCRdb's table, derived via immunoSEQ multiplex PCR, lists solely in-frame clones and lacks some. The data contain around 43,000 clones, about 96% of them singletons. Input material: PBMCs. The receptors shown here come from a donor aged 10-29 years with latent tuberculosis or without tuberculosis infection.

V is TRBV15 and J is TRBJ2-7; maybe TRBD2 (5 bases). CDR3 length equals 14 residues. Germline V gene lookup returns CDR1 LNHNV and CDR2 YYDKDF (reference sequence). The V end was cut by 1 base, the J end by 2 bases, with 9 bases between. The CDR3, as DNA: TGTGCCACCAGCAGAGTGGGAGCCACCTACGAGCAGTACTTC. Translation: CATSRVGATYEQYF.

This chain links TRBV11-2 with TRBJ2-7, with 7 bases identical to TRBD1. In germline, CDR1 is SGHAT, CDR2 FQNNGV. V lost 6 bases to trimming and J lost 6 bases; unmatched junction nucleotides: 8. The CDR3 has 13 amino acids. The CDR3, as DNA: TGTGCCAGCAGATACGGGACAGACTCCGAGCAGTACTTC. This gives the protein CASRYGTDSEQYF.